These 17 T cell receptor beta chains were sequenced from one sample in a study of shared clonotypes between healthy human individuals. The assay was immunoSEQ multiplex PCR, and TCRdb's table has in-frame clones only and misses some. The sample yields around 1,000,000 clones, roughly 77% seen once. Input material: memory CD4+ T cells from PBMCs. Subset reported: CD45RA-negative fraction. These receptors were obtained from a man between 18 and 29 years old in good health. Some clones in this sample may be carry-over from other donors' samples.

In regard to this clone: The same CDR3 is also encoded by other DNA sequences in this sample. The chain combines TRBV5-4 with TRBJ1-1; TRBD1 matches at 9 bases. The germline gives CDR1 SGHNT, CDR2 YYREEE (reference sequence). With V trimmed by 2 bases and J by 2 bases, 4 bases remained unmatched. This CDR3 is 15 amino acids long. For the CDR3, the DNA is TGTGCCAGCAGCTTCCCGGGACAGGGAAACACTGAAGCTTTCTTT. The encoded protein is CASSFPGQGNTEAFF. Variable domain in full (rest from reference TRBV5-4 and TRBJ1-1): ETGVTQSPTHLIKTRGQQVTLRCSSQSGHNTVSWYQQALGQGPQFIFQYYREEENGRGNFPPRFSGLQFPNYSSELNVNALELDDSALYLCASSFPGQGNTEAFFGQGTRLTVV.

The chain uses TRBV28 and TRBJ2-2; D may match TRBD1 or TRBD2 (5 bases each). The V gene's germline CDR1 is MDHEN and CDR2 SYDVKM. The V end was cut by 3 bases, the J end by 4 bases, with 12 bases between. The CDR3 covers 15 residues. CDR3 protein: CASSFEGLSTGELFF. The CDR3 nucleotides are TGTGCCAGCAGTTTTGAGGGGTTGAGCACCGGGGAGCTGTTTTTT.

Details on this clone: This same CDR3 is encoded by further DNA sequences in the sample. The chain combines TRBV15 with TRBJ1-2, with D unresolved. Looked up from germline, CDR1 is LNHNV and CDR2 is YYDKDF (reference sequence). The CDR3 is made up of 13 amino acids. Trimming shortened V by 0 bases and J by 4 bases, and 6 bases separated the two germline ends. The CDR3 is CATSRDGGYGYTF. CDR3 in DNA: TGTGCCACCAGCAGAGATGGAGGCTATGGCTACACCTTC.

This chain connects TRBV27 to TRBJ2-1; tentative D call: TRBD1 (6 bases). This CDR3 contains 17 residues. Germline CDR1 reads MNHEY; CDR2 reads SMNVEV (reference sequence). V lost 5 bases, J lost 9 bases, and 26 bases lay in between. CDR3 coding DNA: TGTGCCAGCAGTCCGCCCTACAGGGATTGGCAATGGGCTGAGCAGTTCTTC. Translation: CASSPPYRDWQWAEQFF.

J is TRBJ2-7 and V is TRBV7-8; 7 bases agree with TRBD1. CDR1 is SGHVS, CDR2 FQNEAQ, per germline. The length of the CDR3 is 16 residues. Trimming removed 2 bases from V and 5 bases from J; junction bases left unmatched: 12. The CDR3 bases are TGTGCCAGCAGCTTAACCGAGACAGGGTCGGTCCACGAGCAGTACTTC. As protein: CASSLTETGSVHEQYF.

Here the CDR3 reads CASSYFGGKVTEAFF. The CDR3 region has the DNA TGTGCCAGCAGTTACTTTGGGGGCAAGGTCACTGAAGCTTTCTTT. The chain couples TRBV6-5 to TRBJ1-1; tentatively, D is TRBD1 (6 bases). From germline, CDR1 is MNHEY and CDR2 SVGAGI. V lost 1 base and J lost 4, with 13 bases in between. This CDR3 is 15 amino acids long.

This rearrangement joins TRBV7-9 to TRBJ2-5, with D hard to call. This CDR3 has 12 residues. Per germline, CDR1 SEHNR and CDR2 FQNEAQ (reference sequence). The ends were cut back, 10 bases at V and 1 base at J, with 10 bases in the middle. In DNA form, the CDR3 reads TGTGCCATCCAACCTGGCCAAGAGACCCAGTACTTC. Translating gives CAIQPGQETQYF.

The rearrangement links TRBV27 to TRBJ1-5; possibly TRBD1 for D (6 bases). The V gene's germline CDR1 is MNHEY and CDR2 SMNVEV (reference sequence). The CDR3 spans 15 residues. Trimming left V 5 bases short and J 4 bases short, with 15 bases between. CDR3 loop: CASSRMTGLNQPQHF. The CDR3 DNA follows: TGTGCCAGCAGTAGGATGACAGGACTTAATCAGCCCCAGCATTTT.

The chain carries TRBV19 and TRBJ1-1, with TRBD1 matching over 7 bases. Losses at the gene ends were 5 bases for V and 4 bases for J; bases not matched to a gene: 10. Germline lookup yields CDR1 LNHDA and CDR2 SQIVND (reference sequence). CDR3 length: 15 amino acids. CDR3 coding DNA: TGTGCCAGTAGTCGGGACAGAATACTGGGCACTGAAGCTTTCTTT. It translates to CASSRDRILGTEAFF.

This clone was counted once. The chain uses TRBV28 and TRBJ2-3; a weak D match, TRBD1 (7 bases). The CDR3 consists of 14 residues. The V and J ends lost 6 bases and 4 bases respectively, with 14 bases between them. Germline V gene sequence: CDR1 MDHEN, CDR2 SYDVKM. The CDR3 reads CASSQGGASDTQYF. The CDR3 nucleotides read TGTGCCAGCAGCCAGGGGGGCGCCTCAGATACGCAGTATTTT.

The chain has TRBV5-3 and TRBJ1-5; no clear D. TRBV5-3 is reported as an ORF; its role is uncertain. Trimming pared 4 bases from V and 0 bases from J, leaving 23 bases between. CDR3 length equals 19 residues. CDR3 region: CARSPEPGRAEVSNQPQHF. CDR3 nucleotide sequence: TGTGCCAGAAGCCCGGAACCGGGGAGGGCGGAGGTTAGCAATCAGCCCCAGCATTTT.

The rearrangement joins TRBV6-5 to TRBJ2-3; either TRBD1 or TRBD2 may supply D (6 bases each). CDR3 length: 16 residues. Trimming removed 0 bases at V and 1 base at J, with 11 bases between. Germline V lookup: CDR1 MNHEY, CDR2 SVGAGI. The CDR3 DNA is TGTGCCAGCAGTTACTCCGGGGGCGGTGGCACAGATACGCAGTATTTT. Translating it yields CASSYSGGGGTDTQYF.

The V call is TRBV7-2, the J call TRBJ1-3, with no clear D. This CDR3 region has 15 residues. In germline, CDR1 is SGHTA, CDR2 FQGNSA. V lost 1 base to trimming and J lost 0 bases, with 7 bases between them. The CDR3 region has the DNA TGTGCCAGCAGCTTAGGAGGTGGCTCTGGAAACACCATATATTTT. Amino acids: CASSLGGGSGNTIYF.

V gene TRBV9 combines with J gene TRBJ2-6; D gene uncertain. Germline CDR1 and CDR2: SGDLS and YYNGEE. The CDR3 length is 15 residues. V lost 0 bases and J lost 2, with 6 bases in between. CDR3 residues: CASSVGVAGANVLTF. CDR3 nucleotides: TGTGCCAGCAGCGTAGGGGTGGCTGGGGCCAACGTCCTGACTTTC.

The rearrangement joins TRBV7-2 to TRBJ1-2; D ambiguous. Per the germline V gene, CDR1 is SGHTA and CDR2 is FQGNSA. The V and J ends lost 3 bases and 4 bases respectively, with 9 bases between them. CDR3 length: 13 amino acids. The CDR3 DNA is TGTGCCAGCAGCTTTGACCCCGTCTATGGCTACACCTTC. It yields the protein CASSFDPVYGYTF.

This clone was observed a handful of times. The rearrangement links TRBV2 to TRBJ2-7; 7 bases are shared with TRBD2. The germline V gene encodes CDR1 SNHLY and CDR2 FYNNEI. V dropped 4 bases and J dropped 4; count of bases not matched to a gene: 10. The CDR3 has 15 residues. CDR3 sequence: CASSGTSVRPYEQYF. CDR3 sequence (DNA): TGTGCCAGCAGTGGAACTAGCGTGCGCCCTTACGAGCAGTACTTC.

The chain has TRBV7-2 and TRBJ1-5; D might be TRBD1 (5 bases). Deletions cut 2 bases from V and 4 bases from J, with 12 bases between. The germline CDR1 and CDR2 sequences are SGHTA and FQGNSA. The CDR3 runs to 15 residues. The CDR3 reads CASSLSTGGNQPQHF. The CDR3 region has the DNA TGTGCCAGCAGCTTATCTACGGGGGGAAATCAGCCCCAGCATTTT.